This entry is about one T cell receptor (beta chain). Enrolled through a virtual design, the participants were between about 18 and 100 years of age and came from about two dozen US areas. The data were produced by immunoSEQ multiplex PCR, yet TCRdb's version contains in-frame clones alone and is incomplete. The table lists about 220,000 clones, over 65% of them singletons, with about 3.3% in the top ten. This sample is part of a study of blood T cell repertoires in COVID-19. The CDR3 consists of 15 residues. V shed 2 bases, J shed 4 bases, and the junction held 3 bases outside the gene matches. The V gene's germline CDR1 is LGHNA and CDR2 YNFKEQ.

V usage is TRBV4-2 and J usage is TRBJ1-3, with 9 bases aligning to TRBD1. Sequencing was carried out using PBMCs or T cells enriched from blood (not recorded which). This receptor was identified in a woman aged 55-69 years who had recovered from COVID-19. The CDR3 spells CASSQNRGLGNTIYF. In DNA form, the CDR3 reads TGTGCCAGCAGCCAAAACAGGGGGCTAGGAAACACCATATATTTT.